A single sample gave rise to the 30 T cell receptor beta chains below, sequenced in a study of cytomegalovirus exposure and HLA in healthy donors. Only in-frame clones appear in the TCRdb table, and some are missing; sequencing was by immunoSEQ multiplex PCR. The data contain tens of thousands of clones, 84% of them singletons. The sequenced sample consisted of PBMCs. These receptor sequences come from a woman under 30 in good health and CMV-seropositive.

This chain connects TRBV30 to TRBJ1-6; TRBD1 is a possible D gene (6 bases). Germline loops: CDR1 GTSNPN, CDR2 SVGIG (reference sequence). The CDR3 length is 12 residues. The germline V and J ends were trimmed by 5 bases and 9 bases, with 11 bases remaining between them. The CDR3 protein is CAWGGGGSPLHF. The CDR3 DNA sequence: TGTGCCTGGGGGGGAGGGGGTTCACCCCTCCACTTT.

This clone has more than one count but fewer than ten. The chain links TRBV6-6 to TRBJ1-2; D remains ambiguous. Per the germline V gene, CDR1 is MNHNY and CDR2 is SVGAGI (reference sequence). CDR3 size: 13 residues. V was shortened by 2 bases and J by 8 bases, with 12 bases between the two germline ends. The CDR3 sequence: CASSYRGVGGYTF. DNA for the CDR3: TGTGCCAGCAGTTACCGCGGGGTTGGCGGCTACACCTTC.

This chain links TRBV7-3 with TRBJ2-3; tentatively, D is TRBD2 (5 bases). The CDR3 runs 13 residues. From germline, CDR1 is SGHTA and CDR2 FQGTGA. Between the trimmed V and J ends, which lost 4 bases and 1 base, there was a span of 6 bases. CDR3 nucleotides: TGTGCCAGCAGCTCCGGGGGCACAGATACGCAGTATTTT. It is translated as CASSSGGTDTQYF.

This clone has just one count. This chain uses TRBV2 with TRBJ2-5, with D maybe TRBD1 (6 bases). From germline, CDR1 is SNHLY and CDR2 FYNNEI. CDR3 size: 12 residues. Trimming took off 4 bases at V and 5 bases at J, with 8 bases between the two ends. DNA of the CDR3: TGTGCCAGCAGTGCTGACAGGGAGACCCAGTACTTC. The encoded protein is CASSADRETQYF.

This chain uses TRBV10-2 with TRBJ1-1; 7 bases line up with TRBD1. V lost 3 bases to trimming and J lost 3 bases; unmatched junction nucleotides: 7. This CDR3 has 15 amino acids. Germline V gene sequence: CDR1 WSHSY, CDR2 SAAADI. The CDR3 is CASSEPNRGHTEAFF. The CDR3 region has the DNA TGCGCCAGCAGTGAACCTAACAGGGGCCACACTGAAGCTTTCTTT.

The V and J genes are TRBV29-1 and TRBJ2-2; D may be TRBD2 (6 bases). Germline loops: CDR1 SQVTM, CDR2 ANQGSEA. The CDR3 consists of 14 residues. The V end was cut by 6 bases, the J end by 1 base, with 12 bases between. The CDR3 DNA is TGCAGCGTGCGCAGGGAGGTGAACACCGGGGAGCTGTTTTTT. Amino acid sequence: CSVRREVNTGELFF.

CDR3: CASSQAGQGTYEQYF. CDR3 sequence (DNA): TGTGCCAGCAGCCAAGCGGGACAGGGGACCTACGAGCAGTACTTC. The chain is built from TRBV11-2 and TRBJ2-7, with 10 bases identical to TRBD1. The CDR3 consists of 15 residues. Germline V gene data show CDR1 as SGHAT and CDR2 as FQNNGV. With 5 bases clipped from V and 2 bases from J, the junction kept 6 bases outside the gene matches. The entire variable domain, with the rest obtained from reference TRBV11-2 and TRBJ2-7, is as follows: EAGVAQSPRYKIIEKRQSVAFWCNPISGHATLYWYQQILGQGPKLLIQFQNNGVVDDSQLPKDRFSAERLKGVDSTLKIQPAKLEDSAVYLCASSQAGQGTYEQYFGPGTRLTVT.

V and J are TRBV6-1 and TRBJ1-2; the D is unclear. The CDR3 has 13 residues. CDR1 is MNHNS, CDR2 SASEGT, per germline. Deletions cut 2 bases from V and 8 bases from J, with 12 bases between. The chain's CDR3 is CASSERGRHGYTF. Written as DNA, the CDR3 is TGTGCCAGCAGTGAACGAGGGAGGCACGGCTACACCTTC.

The gene calls are TRBV10-1 and TRBJ2-1, with 9 bases lining up with TRBD2. J gave up 4 bases and V 5 bases, and 6 bases lay outside the gene matches. Per the germline V gene, CDR1 is WNHNN and CDR2 is SYGVQD (reference sequence). The CDR3 is 15 amino acids. CDR3 protein: CASSNLLAGYNEQFF. The CDR3 bases are TGCGCCAGCAGTAACCTACTAGCGGGTTACAATGAGCAGTTCTTC.

This clone is a singleton in its sample. The chain joins TRBV6-5 to TRBJ1-1; D is unresolved. Germline assignment: CDR1 MNHEY and CDR2 SVGAGI. With 7 bases removed from V and 4 bases from J, the gap between germline ends came to 10 bases. There are 12 residues in the CDR3. CDR3 DNA: TGTGCCAGCAAGGCGGATTTCACTGAAGCTTTCTTT. Protein product: CASKADFTEAFF.

This chain links TRBV18 with TRBJ1-5; 7 bases map to TRBD1. This CDR3 comprises 15 residues. Germline V lookup: CDR1 KGHSH, CDR2 LQKENI. V was pared by 5 bases and J by 2 bases, with 6 bases of the junction left unmatched. The CDR3 DNA follows: TGTGCCAGCTCAGAGGGACAGTCAGGCAATCAGCCCCAGCATTTT. It codes for CASSEGQSGNQPQHF.

CDR3 in DNA: TGTGCCAGCAGCCCAGGGGGCGTAGAGACCAAAAACATTCAGTACTTC. This gives the protein CASSPGGVETKNIQYF. The genes are TRBV9 and TRBJ2-4; 8 bases fit TRBD1. This CDR3 spans 16 amino acids. After removal of 4 bases from V and 2 bases from J, the junction contained 8 bases not matched to a gene. The germline gives CDR1 SGDLS, CDR2 YYNGEE.

The CDR3 loop reads CASSLDRPYGYTF. For the CDR3, the DNA is TGCGCCAGCAGCTTGGACAGGCCCTATGGCTACACCTTC. The J gene is TRBJ1-2, the V gene TRBV5-1; D is perhaps TRBD1 (5 bases). V was trimmed by 0 bases and J by 4 bases, leaving 7 bases between them. Germline V gives CDR1 SGHRS, CDR2 YFSETQ. The CDR3 runs to 13 residues.

The chain is built from TRBV28 and TRBJ2-5; D possibly corresponds to TRBD1 (6 bases). The V end lost 8 bases, the J end lost 0 bases, and 7 bases lay between the germline ends. CDR3 length equals 12 residues. The germline V gene has CDR1 MDHEN and CDR2 SYDVKM. The CDR3 here is CASAGDQETQYF. The DNA of the CDR3 is TGTGCCAGCGCAGGGGACCAAGAGACCCAGTACTTC. Combining the CDR3 with reference TRBV28 and TRBJ2-5 gives the whole variable domain DVKVTQSSRYLVKRTGEKVFLECVQDMDHENMFWYRQDPGLGLRLIYFSYDVKMKEKGDIPEGYSVSREKKERFSLILESASTNQTSMYLCASAGDQETQYFGPGTRLLVL.

The chain uses TRBV5-6 and TRBJ1-1; 9 bases map to TRBD1. Germline V gene lookup returns CDR1 SGHDT and CDR2 YYEEEE. The CDR3 totals 15 residues. V was pared by 4 bases and J by 2 bases, with 6 bases of the junction left unmatched. CDR3 sequence: CASSLWDRENTEAFF. The CDR3 nucleotides are TGTGCCAGCAGCCTATGGGACAGGGAAAACACTGAAGCTTTCTTT. Full variable domain (rest looked up from reference TRBV5-6 and TRBJ1-1): DAGVTQSPTHLIKTRGQQVTLRCSPKSGHDTVSWYQQALGQGPQFIFQYYEEEERQRGNFPDRFSGHQFPNYSSELNVNALLLGDSALYLCASSLWDRENTEAFFGQGTRLTVV.

This chain uses TRBV2 with TRBJ2-2, with 10 nucleotides matching TRBD1. In germline, CDR1 is SNHLY, CDR2 FYNNEI. There are 14 residues in the CDR3. The trim removed 8 bases at V and 3 bases at J, leaving 3 bases unmatched. CDR3 sequence reads: CASAGTGDTGELFF. In DNA, the CDR3 is TGTGCCAGCGCCGGGACAGGGGACACCGGGGAGCTGTTTTTT.

V and J are TRBV18 and TRBJ2-1; 10 bases are a match to TRBD2. The CDR3 runs to 14 residues. Trimming removed 2 bases from V and 10 bases from J; junction bases left unmatched: 5. Germline loops: CDR1 KGHSH, CDR2 LQKENI. CDR3 sequence: CASSPSGGDPEQFF. The CDR3 DNA reads as TGTGCCAGCTCACCAAGCGGGGGGGACCCCGAGCAGTTCTTC.

The V call is TRBV2, the J call TRBJ1-5; TRBD1 is a possible D gene (5 bases). Between the trimmed V and J ends, which lost 4 bases and 1 base, there was a span of 8 bases. In germline, CDR1 is SNHLY, CDR2 FYNNEI. The CDR3 totals 14 residues. The chain's CDR3 is CASSVQVSNQPQHF. The DNA for the CDR3 is TGTGCCAGCAGTGTACAGGTGAGCAATCAGCCCCAGCATTTT.

This chain connects TRBV7-3 to TRBJ2-1, with D tentatively TRBD2 (5 bases). Germline CDR1 reads SGHTA; CDR2 reads FQGTGA. The CDR3 has 18 residues. V was trimmed by 0 bases and J by 0 bases, leaving 15 bases between them. CDR3 region: CASSLTGGASASYNEQFF. The CDR3 nucleotides are TGTGCCAGCAGCTTAACTGGAGGCGCCTCCGCCTCCTACAATGAGCAGTTCTTC. The whole variable domain, remainder taken from reference TRBV7-3 and TRBJ2-1, is GAGVSQTPSNKVTEKGKYVELRCDPISGHTALYWYRQSLGQGPEFLIYFQGTGAADDSGLPNDRFFAVRPEGSVSTLKIQRTERGDSAVYLCASSLTGGASASYNEQFFGPGTRLTVL.

The chain combines TRBV19 with TRBJ1-1; D gene unclear. From germline, CDR1 is LNHDA and CDR2 SQIVND (reference sequence). The CDR3 length is 13 residues. Trimming cost V 6 bases and J 0 bases, with 8 bases left between them. The CDR3 loop reads CASSTEMNTEAFF. The CDR3 DNA is TGTGCCAGTAGCACGGAGATGAACACTGAAGCTTTCTTT.

The J gene is TRBJ1-2, the V gene TRBV18; TRBD1 agrees at 7 bases. The CDR3 sequence is 16 residues long. Germline V gene sequence: CDR1 KGHSH, CDR2 LQKENI. V lost 1 base, J lost 8 bases, and 13 bases stayed unmatched. The DNA for the CDR3 is TGTGCCAGCTCACCACTGGCCAGGGGGAACCTTCGGGGCTACACCTTC. Translated, it gives CASSPLARGNLRGYTF.

The genes are TRBV27 and TRBJ1-5; D possibly corresponds to TRBD1 (5 bases). Germline V lookup: CDR1 MNHEY, CDR2 SMNVEV (reference sequence). The CDR3 has 14 amino acids. Trimming cost V 11 bases and J 0 bases, with 14 bases left between them. CDR3 coding DNA: TGTGCCCGACCGACAGAACCTAGCAATCAGCCCCAGCATTTT. Protein: CARPTEPSNQPQHF.

The rearrangement uses TRBV19 and TRBJ1-1; tentatively, D is TRBD1 (6 bases). V dropped 7 bases and J dropped 3 bases, with 15 bases sitting between them. Germline CDR1 and CDR2: LNHDA and SQIVND (reference sequence). The CDR3 extends over 14 amino acids. The CDR3 DNA sequence: TGTGCCAGTACCTCTTTACAGGGATACACTGAAGCTTTCTTT. Its protein product is CASTSLQGYTEAFF.

V gene TRBV30 combines with J gene TRBJ2-2, with a possible D match to TRBD1 (6 bases). Germline CDR1 and CDR2: GTSNPN and SVGIG (reference sequence). The ends were cut back, 8 bases at V and 8 bases at J, with 21 bases in the middle. The CDR3 has 14 amino acids. The CDR3 reads CAGTTGFTTGELFF. In DNA, the CDR3 is TGTGCCGGGACCACAGGGTTCACGACTGGGGAGCTGTTTTTT.

The chain employs TRBV4-1 and TRBJ1-6; maybe TRBD1 (6 bases). V was cut by 1 base and J by 4 bases, with 14 bases left in between. CDR1 is MGHRA and CDR2 is YSYEKL in the germline V gene. The CDR3 has 17 amino acids. The CDR3 sequence: CASSQVLPTGYNSPLHF. CDR3 nucleotide sequence: TGCGCCAGCAGCCAAGTGCTTCCGACAGGTTATAATTCACCCCTCCACTTT.

CDR3 protein: CASTLDRGYNSPLHF. In nucleotides, the CDR3 is TGTGCCAGCACCTTGGACAGGGGGTATAATTCACCCCTCCACTTT. This chain uses TRBV6-1 with TRBJ1-6; 10 nucleotides align to TRBD1. Losses at the gene ends were 7 bases for V and 4 bases for J; bases not matched to a gene: 4. Germline-derived CDR1 and CDR2 are MNHNS and SASEGT. This CDR3 has 15 residues.

V gene TRBV10-2 combines with J gene TRBJ1-4; 8 positions match TRBD1. The CDR3 covers 15 residues. The V gene's germline CDR1 is WSHSY and CDR2 SAAADI. With V trimmed by 7 bases and J by 0 bases, 4 bases remained unmatched. CDR3 residues: CASTDRATTNEKLFF. CDR3 in DNA: TGCGCCAGCACGGACAGGGCCACAACTAATGAAAAACTGTTTTTT.

This clone occurred once. V gene TRBV6-6 combines with J gene TRBJ1-5, with 9 bases identical to TRBD1. The CDR3 contains 15 residues. Germline CDR1 MNHNY, CDR2 SVGAGI (reference sequence). J lost 1 base, V lost 6 bases, and 4 bases had no gene match. CDR3: CASSLGQGSNQPQHF. For the CDR3, the DNA is TGTGCCAGCAGCCTGGGACAGGGAAGCAATCAGCCCCAGCATTTT.

In DNA, the CDR3 is TGTGCCAGCACCCCCAGGCCAGATACGCAGTATTTT. This translates into CASTPRPDTQYF. The chain uses TRBV6-6 and TRBJ2-3; D gene unclear. CDR3 length equals 12 residues. Germline V gives CDR1 MNHNY, CDR2 SVGAGI (reference sequence). V lost 7 bases to trimming and J lost 4 bases, with 9 bases between them.

This clone occurred once. The CDR3 bases are TGTGCCAGTAGTATAGGAGGACAGGGTGTATCTGAAGCTTTCTTT. Translation gives CASSIGGQGVSEAFF. V and J are TRBV19 and TRBJ1-1, with 8 bases identical to TRBD1. In germline, CDR1 is LNHDA, CDR2 SQIVND (reference sequence). The CDR3 is 15 residues long. Trimming cost V 1 base and J 6 bases; bases outside gene matches: 7.